Listed below are T cell receptor beta chains from one sample, sequenced in a study of PD-1 blockade in classical Hodgkin lymphoma. Using immunoSEQ multiplex PCR, the repertoire was profiled, and TCRdb retains in-frame clones only, with some absent. The sample contains about 450 clones, 77% of which appear only once. The sample in question was CD8+ T cells from blood, obtained at baseline. These receptors were taken from a human donor with classical Hodgkin lymphoma. The CDR3 runs from the conserved cysteine through the conserved F or W. D genes are given only for firm matches. Not every row has a clone size; where given, it reads once, few, many or a size class.

cdr3_nt	cdr3_aa	d_call	j_call	clone_size	v_call
TGTGCCAGCAGTGGGGCGGGTTATGGCTACACCTTC	CASSGAGYGYTF	.	TRBJ1-2	.	TRBV25-1
TGTGCCAGCAGCTTTTTGAACACTGAAGCTTTCTTT	CASSFLNTEAFF	.	TRBJ1-1	.	TRBV5-4
TGTGCCAGCAGCTTTTTTCCCGGGACAGGGCATAATTCACCCCTCCACTTT	CASSFFPGTGHNSPLHF	TRBD1	TRBJ1-6	.	TRBV7-6
TGTGCCAGCAGCCTGAGCACAGATACGCAGTATTTT	CASSLSTDTQYF	.	TRBJ2-3	.	TRBV5-4
TGTGCCAGTAGTATAGTTGAACCTTGGGACATTCAGTACTTC	CASSIVEPWDIQYF	.	TRBJ2-4	.	TRBV19
TGTGCCAGTAGTATCTTAGCGGGAGGGCCATTGGCTGAGCAGTTCTTC	CASSILAGGPLAEQFF	TRBD2	TRBJ2-1	.	TRBV19
TGTGCCAGCAGTTTAGGGGGAGTCGGTACGCAGTATTTT	CASSLGGVGTQYF	.	TRBJ2-3	.	TRBV6-8
TGTGCCAGCAGCCCGGAGGGGGGAGGTAGCAATCAGCCCCAGCATTTT	CASSPEGGGSNQPQHF	.	TRBJ1-5	once	TRBV9
TGTGCCAGCAGCTCTCCGGGACAGTTGAACACTGAAGCTTTCTTT	CASSSPGQLNTEAFF	TRBD1	TRBJ1-1	.	TRBV5-4
TGTGCCAGCAGCACTTCCTACGAGCAGTACTTC	CASSTSYEQYF	.	TRBJ2-7	.	TRBV6-5
TGCAGCGCTTGTGGTATCCAAGAGACCCAGTACTTC	CSACGIQETQYF	.	TRBJ2-5	.	TRBV29-1
TGTGCCAGCAGATCCTGGGACGAAGAGACCCAGTACTTC	CASRSWDEETQYF	.	TRBJ2-5	.	TRBV6-5
TGTGCTAGTGGTTTAGGGCTGTTCAATGAGCAGTTCTTC	CASGLGLFNEQFF	.	TRBJ2-1	once	TRBV12-5
TGTGCCAGCAGCGTAGCGGACTATCCGCCCTTTAGCACAGATACGCAGTATTTT	CASSVADYPPFSTDTQYF	.	TRBJ2-3	hyperexpanded	TRBV9
TGTGCCAGCAGCCAAGTTTCTAGGCCCAACACCTACGAGCAGTACTTC	CASSQVSRPNTYEQYF	.	TRBJ2-7	.	TRBV14
TGTGCCAGTAGTATGGGGCTAGATCAGTTCTTC	CASSMGLDQFF	.	TRBJ2-1	few	TRBV19
TGTGCCAGCAGCTCCTCGGGACTAGCGGGAGGAACGCCCTACGAGCAGTACTTC	CASSSSGLAGGTPYEQYF	TRBD2	TRBJ2-7	.	TRBV27
TGTGCCAGCAGCCGTCCCACCGGGGAGCTGTTTTTT	CASSRPTGELFF	.	TRBJ2-2	few	TRBV7-9
TGTGCCAGCAGCTTAGAGCCGGGGGACTACGAGCAGTACTTC	CASSLEPGDYEQYF	.	TRBJ2-7	hyperexpanded	TRBV7-6
TGTGCCAGCAGTTTATTCGGAGGATACGAGCAGTACTTC	CASSLFGGYEQYF	.	TRBJ2-7	.	TRBV28